This T cell receptor (beta chain) was sequenced in a study of T cells in localized non-small cell lung cancer. Findings and caveats of the study: The study detected a median approximately 57 of the top 100 tumor clones in adjacent lung. Heterogeneity remains possible because sequencing was limited to only one tumor region. The highest T cell clonality was in uninvolved adjacent lung, above tumor.

Trimming cost V 1 base and J 3 bases; bases outside gene matches: 3. The germline V gene encodes CDR1 KGHSH and CDR2 LQKENI. The CDR3 has 16 amino acids. Sequencing used immunoSEQ multiplex PCR; TCRdb keeps in-frame clones, though not all of them. Here the sample spans about 5,900 clones, roughly a quarter being singletons. This clone appeared a single time. The target antigen is unknown. Sequencing was performed on lung tumor tissue, taken before any cancer treatment. This chain links TRBV18 with TRBJ2-3, with 11 bases matching TRBD2. This receptor was identified in a female donor of 60 years or more with stage I lung adenocarcinoma. The CDR3 DNA is TGTGCCAGCTCACCACTACCTAGCGGGGGGACAGATACGCAGTATTTT. Its translation is CASSPLPSGGTDTQYF.